This TCR beta chain appears in the sequencing data of a study of identical twins. Study-wide findings and caveats: Conclusions rested on cross-sectional statistics rather than following the same donors. Cord blood beta clonotypes present at high abundance carried fewer insertions; no such pattern appeared in memory repertoires.

Germline-derived CDR1 and CDR2 are MGHRA and YSYEKL. The germline V and J ends were trimmed by 1 base and 8 bases, with 15 bases remaining between them. This CDR3 comprises 15 residues. This clonotype was counted between two and nine times. What it binds is unknown. A universal primer site was incorporated via template switching, and the cDNA contained unique molecular identifiers. Using its own MiXCR run on the 5' RACE reads, TCRdb lists one record per CDR3 protein. Altogether roughly 1.6 million distinct CDR3 sequences are present, under 35% being singletons, with the ten largest covering under 0.35%. Healthy Caucasian donors formed the entire cohort.

The sequence derives from a newborn girl in good health. Sequencing used cord blood. The V and J genes are TRBV4-1 and TRBJ2-1; D is unresolved. CDR3 DNA: TGCGCCAGCAGCCAAGTGCTATTGTCTAGACATGAGCAGTTCTTC. Residues: CASSQVLLSRHEQFF.